Listed here are 4 T cell receptor beta chains from one sample, sequenced in a study of blood T cell repertoires in COVID-19. Repertoires were generated with immunoSEQ multiplex PCR, while TCRdb's copy carries only in-frame clones and drops some. Counted here are under 300,000 clones, roughly 90% occurring once; the ten biggest clones make up 6.2%. Material: peripheral blood. These receptor sequences come from a man aged 55-75 years with acute or convalescent COVID-19.

The chain is built from TRBV20-1 and TRBJ1-2; D call uncertain. The germline gives CDR1 DFQATT, CDR2 SNEGSKA (reference sequence). The V and J ends lost 3 bases and 6 bases respectively, with 11 bases between them. The CDR3 sequence is 12 residues long. CDR3 in DNA: TGCAGTGCTAGTCGCGGGAACGATGGCTACACCTTC. Amino acid sequence: CSASRGNDGYTF.

This sequence joins TRBV7-3 and TRBJ2-1; 10 nucleotides line up with TRBD2. Trimming at V came to 10 bases and at J to 5 bases, leaving 8 bases not matched to a gene. Germline assignment: CDR1 SGHTA and CDR2 FQGTGA. The CDR3 spans 14 residues. CDR3 nucleotide sequence: TGTGCCACCCGGACTAGCGGAACAAACAATGAGCAGTTCTTC. As protein: CATRTSGTNNEQFF.

The chain is built from TRBV2 and TRBJ2-1; the D gene is possibly TRBD2 (6 bases). CDR1 is SNHLY, CDR2 FYNNEI, per germline. This CDR3 region has 14 residues. The V end was cut by 11 bases, the J end by 7 bases, with 21 bases between. CDR3 in DNA: TGTGCCTCTTGCCTGGAGGGAGTAGGTAATGAGCAGTTCTTC. Translated: CASCLEGVGNEQFF.

The chain couples TRBV20-1 to TRBJ2-7; D ambiguous. The CDR3 runs to 11 residues. V lost 4 bases, J lost 7 bases, and 11 bases lay in between. Per germline, CDR1 DFQATT and CDR2 SNEGSKA (reference sequence). CDR3 region: CSAIPGLEQYF. CDR3 nucleotides: TGCAGTGCTATCCCCGGTCTGGAGCAGTACTTC.